This entry describes one T cell receptor beta chain. Antigen: not known. This record comes from a study of T cells in localized non-small cell lung cancer. CDR1 is SGHNT and CDR2 is YYREEE in the germline V gene (reference sequence). With 4 bases removed from V and 0 bases from J, the gap between germline ends came to 11 bases. This CDR3 is built from 15 residues. Study-level points and caveats: Across samples, adjacent lung featured a median roughly 61 of the top 100 tumor clones.

Produced via immunoSEQ multiplex PCR; TCRdb's table is partial and in-frame only. This table has approximately 47,000 clones, around 86% appearing once. Material: PBMCs, obtained before any cancer treatment. This clonotype was sampled from a man aged 40-75 years with stage II lung adenocarcinoma. The chain links TRBV5-4 to TRBJ2-4; D assignment may be TRBD1 or TRBD2 (6 bases each). The CDR3: CASSGGTPAKNIQYF. The CDR3 DNA follows: TGTGCCAGCAGCGGGGGGACACCAGCCAAAAACATTCAGTACTTC.